This TCR beta chain emerged from a study of cytomegalovirus exposure and HLA in healthy donors. Study in general: The Caucasian-associated ancestry cluster contained approximately 81% of the 300 to 450 genotyped donors.

60 Vbeta and 13 Jbeta primers were used in PCR. Sequencing was performed with immunoSEQ multiplex PCR; in TCRdb, only in-frame clones are kept and a portion is missing. Here the sample spans about 160,000 clones, around four fifths being singletons. This CDR3 is 13 amino acids long. V lost 1 base and J lost 5, with 6 bases in between. Germline-derived CDR1 and CDR2 are SGHTA and FQGNSA. Source material: PBMCs. The chain has TRBV7-2 and TRBJ2-1; D is unclear. The source is a man aged 25-45 years in good health and CMV-seronegative. Here the CDR3 reads CASSLGPNNEQFF. The CDR3 DNA sequence: TGTGCCAGCAGCTTAGGCCCTAACAATGAGCAGTTCTTC. The variable domain in full, with the rest retrieved from reference TRBV7-2 and TRBJ2-1, is GAGVSQSPSNKVTEKGKDVELRCDPISGHTALYWYRQSLGQGLEFLIYFQGNSAPDKSGLPSDRFSAERTGGSVSTLTIQRTQQEDSAVYLCASSLGPNNEQFFGPGTRLTVL.